This paragraph covers one TCR beta chain sequence. This clone's antigen is unknown. No qualities accompany the bases; no much larger clone lies one base away. The CDR3 numbers 15 residues from cysteine through phenylalanine. Only CDR3 DNA is held: 45 bases, read in frame from base 1. CDR1 is given as KGHSH and CDR2 as LQKENI, both from the germline V gene. The collaborating institutions used their own protocols to collect whole blood in K2EDTA tubes. Collaborator samples were shipped for TCRbeta analysis as frozen whole blood, isolated PBMCs, or DNA extracted from either sample type. The data are from a study of blood T cell repertoires in COVID-19 (dated by TCRdb to the early 2020s). For the wider study: Samples covering the acute and convalescent phases of COVID-19 were provided by collaborators in the United States, Italy and Spain. Where HLA class I and class II types were available, the types were taken from metadata supplied by the sample provider, not from assay-based typing. The samples were drawn from two sources: the first 160 participants of the ongoing ImmuneRACE study, and 1,254 subjects contributed by 6 global collaborators. The prospective study material was composed of cDNA or gDNA derived from T cells, B-cell-depleted T cells, or PBMCs. The repertoires were made available in a free public database intended to serve as a resource for research on the immune response to SARS-CoV-2. Deeply sampled blood TCRbeta repertoires from subjects exposed to, actively infected with, or recovered from COVID-19 were included in the dataset. Sample metadata almost always included a de-identified subject ID, COVID-19 status, age in years and sex. What the work shows at the level of the full study, not this receptor alone: Clinical and demographic metadata were provided uncurated, with the amount varying by source and participant.

TCRbeta CDR3 regions were amplified from genomic DNA using the immunoSEQ Assay, a bias-controlled multiplex PCR. Turning to the authors' computational methods: Nucleated cell counts per sample were estimated from amplification of reference gene primers within the assay. To quantify the absolute abundance of each unique TCRbeta CDR3 rearrangement, sequence reads were collapsed and filtered. For each sample, productive Simpson clonality was calculated by taking the square root of Simpson's diversity index across productive rearrangements. The table was pulled from immuneACCESS by TCRdb, which kept in-frame rearrangements only. Such tables lose some clones; where checked, under half of the loss comes from unresolved V genes, and the rest has no known cause. Clone size and the V and J calls come from that table; the DNA yielded D and trimming. Here the sample has hundreds of thousands of clones; 84% occur a single time. The biggest ten clones account for over 15% of the sample.

Sequencing was done on a sample of peripheral blood. This sequence was found in a woman older than 75 with active or convalescent COVID-19. The chain couples TRBV18 to TRBJ2-5; TRBD1 is perhaps the D gene, given 6 matching bases. The last part of the DNA fits TRBJ2-7 better; the J call may be wrong. Read as DNA, the sequence is TGTGCCAGCTCACCTTTTACGGACAGTACCTACGAGCAGTACTTC. Translated, it gives CASSPFTDSTYEQYF.